Below are 21 T cell receptor beta chains sequenced from a single sample in a study of cytomegalovirus exposure and HLA in healthy donors. Repertoires were generated with immunoSEQ multiplex PCR, while TCRdb's copy carries only in-frame clones and drops some. The sample holds fewer than 300,000 clones, 88% seen once. The sample was PBMCs. These receptors were obtained from a woman aged 18 to 35 in good health and CMV-seronegative.

The chain combines TRBV5-6 with TRBJ2-3; TRBD2 matches at 7 bases. V lost 2 bases, J lost 0 bases, and 6 bases stayed unmatched. The CDR3 is made up of 16 amino acids. The germline V gene has CDR1 SGHDT and CDR2 YYEEEE. The CDR3 here is CASSLPVSGSTDTQYF. The DNA for the CDR3 is TGTGCCAGCAGCTTACCCGTTAGCGGGAGCACAGATACGCAGTATTTT.

CDR3 region: CASSSGTGGPGANVLTF. The DNA of the CDR3 is TGTGCCAGCAGCTCCGGGACAGGGGGACCTGGGGCCAACGTCCTGACTTTC. This chain links TRBV12-1 with TRBJ2-6; TRBD1 reflects the table's D call only, with no check against the DNA. TRBV12-1 is listed as a pseudogene. The CDR3 has 17 amino acids.

For this clone: Germline is not matched at one junction end, which may reflect a read error. The chain employs TRBV5-5 and TRBJ2-7, with TRBD2 as a possible D gene (5 bases). Germline lookup yields CDR1 SGHKS and CDR2 YYEKEE (reference sequence). The CDR3 contains 12 residues. CDR3 DNA: TGTGCCAGCAGCCCCAGTGGTGGAGGTCAGGACTTC. It specifies CASSPSGGGQDF.

This clone was counted a single time. The chain joins TRBV18 to TRBJ1-1; unclear D gene. Germline V gene data show CDR1 as KGHSH and CDR2 as LQKENI. This CDR3 is 15 amino acids long. With 2 bases removed from V and 4 bases from J, the gap between germline ends came to 14 bases. CDR3 sequence (DNA): TGTGCCAGCTCACCATGGGAAGGGAGACCCACTGAAGCTTTCTTT. Amino acids: CASSPWEGRPTEAFF.

The genes are TRBV6-5 and TRBJ2-7; possibly TRBD1 for D (6 bases). Trimming removed 4 bases at V and 4 bases at J, with 8 bases between. This CDR3 spans 12 amino acids. Germline V lookup: CDR1 MNHEY, CDR2 SVGAGI. For the CDR3, the DNA is TGTGCCAGCAGTTTAACAGGGTACGAGCAGTACTTC. Translation: CASSLTGYEQYF.

This sequence joins TRBV6-1 and TRBJ2-1; TRBD2 agrees at 8 bases. The CDR3 spans 15 residues. V dropped 8 bases and J dropped 5; count of bases not matched to a gene: 11. Germline V gene data show CDR1 as MNHNS and CDR2 as SASEGT. CDR3 region: CASFTTSGPHNEQFF. CDR3 nucleotide sequence: TGTGCCAGCTTTACCACTAGCGGCCCCCACAATGAGCAGTTCTTC.

CDR3 amino acids: CASSLVPGLAGEASYEQYF. Written as DNA, the CDR3 is TGCGCCAGCAGCCTCGTCCCGGGACTAGCGGGAGAGGCGTCCTACGAGCAGTACTTC. The rearrangement uses TRBV5-1 and TRBJ2-7, with 14 positions matching TRBD2. The CDR3 runs to 19 residues. V trimming: 4 bases; J trimming: 1 base; junction bases outside the gene matches: 13. The V gene's germline CDR1 is SGHRS and CDR2 YFSETQ.

This clone was recorded once. This chain joins TRBV19 and TRBJ2-7, with TRBD1 as a possible D gene (5 bases). CDR1 is LNHDA, CDR2 SQIVND, per germline (reference sequence). The CDR3 totals 15 residues. Trimming shortened V by 0 bases and J by 5 bases, and 14 bases separated the two germline ends. CDR3 sequence reads: CASSIDSGFRNEQYF. The CDR3 nucleotides are TGTGCCAGTAGTATAGATTCAGGGTTTAGGAACGAGCAGTACTTC. The whole variable domain, filled in from reference TRBV19 and TRBJ2-7, reads DGGITQSPKYLFRKEGQNVTLSCEQNLNHDAMYWYRQDPGQGLRLIYYSQIVNDFQKGDIAEGYSVSREKKESFPLTVTSAQKNPTAFYLCASSIDSGFRNEQYFGPGTRLTVT.

The chain carries TRBV4-2 and TRBJ2-3; the D gene is possibly TRBD1 (6 bases). Germline CDR1 reads LGHNA; CDR2 reads YNFKEQ. There are 16 residues in the CDR3. Trimming removed 1 base at V and 1 base at J, with 12 bases between. DNA for the CDR3: TGTGCCAGCAGCCAAGTGTCAGGGGATCGCACAGATACGCAGTATTTT. Amino acids: CASSQVSGDRTDTQYF.

In its sample, this clone was seen a few times. This chain connects TRBV6-5 to TRBJ2-1; the D gene is possibly TRBD2 (5 bases). V gave up 4 bases and J gave up 9 bases, with 19 bases separating them. The CDR3 has 15 residues. Germline lookup yields CDR1 MNHEY and CDR2 SVGAGI. Here the CDR3 reads CASSSGLDRGSEQFF. The CDR3 DNA reads as TGTGCCAGCAGTTCCGGACTGGATCGAGGGAGTGAGCAGTTCTTC.

CDR3 in amino acids: CASSQVEGGTYEQYF. CDR3 sequence (DNA): TGCGCCAGCAGCCAAGTTGAGGGCGGGACCTACGAGCAGTACTTC. V usage is TRBV4-1 and J usage is TRBJ2-7; D perhaps matches TRBD2 (6 bases). There are 15 residues in the CDR3. The germline V gene has CDR1 MGHRA and CDR2 YSYEKL. V was shortened by 1 base and J by 2 bases, with 12 bases between the two germline ends.

This clone has only one observation. V is TRBV7-6 and J is TRBJ2-5; 7 bases agree with TRBD2. The CDR3 has 15 amino acids. Germline assignment: CDR1 SGHVS and CDR2 FNYEAQ. Trimming took 4 bases from V and 4 from J; bases not matched to a gene: 9. The CDR3, as DNA: TGTGCCAGCAGCTCGGGGGGAGCGGGACGAGAGACCCAGTACTTC. Protein product: CASSSGGAGRETQYF.

The chain carries TRBV28 and TRBJ2-5; the D is unclear. The CDR3 is 17 amino acids. The V end lost 1 base, the J end lost 2 bases, and 17 bases lay between the germline ends. Germline loops: CDR1 MDHEN, CDR2 SYDVKM. The CDR3 here is CASSLSPLSSVQETQYF. The CDR3 nucleotides read TGTGCCAGCAGTTTATCCCCTCTATCGTCTGTTCAAGAGACCCAGTACTTC.

The chain has TRBV27 and TRBJ1-2; D unclear. V lost 0 bases, J lost 7 bases, and 15 bases lay in between. The CDR3 is 15 residues long. The V gene's germline CDR1 is MNHEY and CDR2 SMNVEV (reference sequence). The CDR3 loop is CASSLSMVRVGGYTF. CDR3 coding DNA: TGTGCCAGCAGTTTATCGATGGTCCGGGTTGGTGGCTACACCTTC.

V gene TRBV19 combines with J gene TRBJ2-3; a possible D gene is TRBD1 (6 bases). Trimming removed 5 bases at V and 5 bases at J, with 20 bases between. The CDR3 loop spans 16 amino acids. Germline V lookup: CDR1 LNHDA, CDR2 SQIVND (reference sequence). CDR3 sequence: CASSPTFTTGKDTQYF. The CDR3 nucleotides are TGTGCCAGTAGTCCGACCTTTACCACAGGGAAAGATACGCAGTATTTT.

The chain has TRBV10-3 and TRBJ1-1; D is unresolved. There are 15 residues in the CDR3. From germline, CDR1 is ENHRY and CDR2 SYGVKD. Trimming stripped 3 bases from V and 1 base from J, with 12 bases between. The CDR3: CAISEGGRENTEAFF. CDR3 sequence (DNA): TGTGCCATCAGTGAAGGAGGCAGAGAGAACACTGAAGCTTTCTTT.

The chain links TRBV10-3 to TRBJ2-3; 8 bases fit TRBD2. The V segment lost 7 bases and the J segment 5 bases; nucleotides outside the gene matches: 11. Germline V gene sequence: CDR1 ENHRY, CDR2 SYGVKD. The CDR3 has 15 amino acids. CDR3 in amino acids: CAINNRREELDTQYF. For the CDR3, the DNA is TGTGCCATCAATAACAGGCGGGAGGAATTAGATACGCAGTATTTT.

The CDR3, as DNA: TGTGCCAGTAGTATGGGGGGAGGTGGCTACACCTTC. Translated: CASSMGGGGYTF. The V gene is TRBV19, the J gene TRBJ1-2, with D maybe TRBD1 (5 bases). The CDR3 is 12 amino acids. V lost 3 bases, J lost 7 bases, and 9 bases lay in between. CDR1 is LNHDA, CDR2 SQIVND, per germline (reference sequence).

The chain employs TRBV6-1 and TRBJ2-3, with a weak D call TRBD1 (6 bases). The length of the CDR3 is 17 residues. Trimming took off 4 bases at V and 3 bases at J, with 20 bases between the two ends. The germline gives CDR1 MNHNS, CDR2 SASEGT. The CDR3 is CASSGSLQGLWTDTQYF. Here the CDR3 DNA reads TGTGCCAGCAGTGGGTCCCTACAGGGATTGTGGACAGATACGCAGTATTTT.

This chain uses TRBV7-2 with TRBJ2-7; TRBD2 might be the D (6 bases). The CDR3 totals 15 residues. The V gene's germline CDR1 is SGHTA and CDR2 FQGNSA. V was clipped by 0 bases and J by 4 bases, with 13 bases between them. The CDR3 region has the DNA TGTGCCAGCAGCTTAGCTCGAGCGGGCCTGTACGAGCAGTACTTC. It yields the protein CASSLARAGLYEQYF.

This chain links TRBV6-6 with TRBJ1-2, with D possibly matching TRBD1 (5 bases). V was cut by 4 bases and J by 4 bases, with 10 bases left in between. The CDR3 contains 13 residues. CDR1 and CDR2 (germline): MNHNY, SVGAGI (reference sequence). CDR3 nucleotides: TGTGCCAGCAGTTCAAGGGGAGGCTATGGCTACACCTTC. Protein sequence: CASSSRGGYGYTF.